This TCR beta chain was identified in a study of blood T cell repertoires in COVID-19. At the level of the study: Researchers got acute and convalescent COVID-19 samples from the United States, Italy and Spain.

CDR3 length equals 16 residues. The V gene's germline CDR1 is SEHNR and CDR2 FQNEAQ (reference sequence). V lost 4 bases, J lost 3 bases, and 9 bases stayed unmatched. In the study's own analysis: Reference gene primer amplification in the assay estimated nucleated cell counts. The method was immunoSEQ multiplex PCR; TCRdb's version includes in-frame clones alone and lacks a portion of them. V and J calls and clone size are as listed in that table; D and trimming were resolved from the DNA. The repertoire holds 150,000 or so clones, around 80% seen once, with 6.5% to 9% in the top ten. Sequenced: peripheral blood. The rearrangement links TRBV7-9 to TRBJ2-7, with 10 bases matching TRBD1. The sequence came from a woman aged 50 to 60 in a cohort sampled during active or convalescent COVID-19. In DNA, the CDR3 is TGTGCCAGCAGCTCTTTGTGGGACAGGGGATTCTACGAGCAGTACTTC. It is translated as CASSSLWDRGFYEQYF.